This T cell receptor beta chain was sequenced for a study of control samples from healthy donors and cancer patients. Germline V gene data show CDR1 as MNHEY and CDR2 as SMNVEV (reference sequence). With 8 bases removed from V and 4 bases from J, the gap between germline ends came to 10 bases. The CDR3 length is 12 residues. Method: immunoSEQ multiplex PCR; TCRdb's copy keeps in-frame clones and lacks some. The repertoire holds 100,000 to 150,000 clones, with around 92% as singletons. This clone was counted once. V and J are TRBV27 and TRBJ2-3; no clear D. Sequenced: PBMCs. The receptor was derived from a man at least 80 years old with head and neck cancer. The CDR3 sequence: CASGLVSDTQYF. In DNA form, the CDR3 reads TGTGCCAGCGGCCTAGTTTCAGATACGCAGTATTTT.